The 25 T cell receptor beta chains below come from one sample, sequenced in a study of metastatic and nonmetastatic thyroid tumors. All patients reached thyroid surgery having received no treatment beforehand. Using MiXCR, TCRdb reanalyzed the PCR reads. Of some 6,900 clones in the sample, approximately 28% were seen once. The sequencing sample was made of adjacent normal tissue. The receptor source for this set is a female donor with papillary thyroid cancer or a benign thyroid nodule (not recorded which). Some clones in this sample may be carry-over from other donors' samples.

Relative to its sample, this clone is large. V is TRBV28 and J is TRBJ2-3; 13 bases line up with TRBD2. The CDR3 totals 18 residues. The germline V gene has CDR1 MDHEN and CDR2 SYDVKM. The V gene end was trimmed by 4 bases and the J gene end by 0 bases; junction bases not matched to a gene: 7. The CDR3 sequence is CASSYGTSGVLSTDTQYF. As DNA, the CDR3 is TGTGCCAGCAGTTATGGGACTAGCGGGGTTTTGAGCACAGATACGCAGTATTTT. Full variable domain (missing parts from reference TRBV28 and TRBJ2-3): DVKVTQSSRYLVKRTGEKVFLECVQDMDHENMFWYRQDPGLGLRLIYFSYDVKMKEKGDIPEGYSVSREKKERFSLILESASTNQTSMYLCASSYGTSGVLSTDTQYFGPGTRLTVL.

The CDR3 reads CASSLLGASSPYNEQFF. CDR3 nucleotides: TGTGCCAGCAGTTTACTTGGCGCCTCGTCCCCCTACAATGAGCAGTTCTTC. The chain employs TRBV25-1 and TRBJ2-1, with D unresolved. Trimming left V 5 bases short and J 2 bases short, with 19 bases between. The CDR3 totals 17 residues. The germline CDR1 and CDR2 sequences are MGHDK and SYGVNS.

This clone rates as medium-sized. This chain links TRBV9 with TRBJ1-1; unclear D gene. CDR1 is SGDLS, CDR2 YYNGEE, per germline. The CDR3 runs to 16 residues. With 0 bases removed from V and 3 bases from J, the gap between germline ends came to 15 bases. This CDR3 reads CASSVAPSWADTEAFF. The CDR3 DNA is TGTGCCAGCAGCGTAGCCCCATCGTGGGCCGACACTGAAGCTTTCTTT.

V and J are TRBV30 and TRBJ2-7; 9 nucleotides align to TRBD2. V lost 5 bases, J lost 5 bases, and 7 bases stayed unmatched. The CDR3 is made up of 13 amino acids. The germline gives CDR1 GTSNPN, CDR2 SVGIG (reference sequence). The CDR3 region has the DNA TGTGCCTGGGTGACTAGCGGAAGGGACGAGCAGTACTTC. It codes for CAWVTSGRDEQYF.

This clone was recorded a few times. The genes are TRBV12-3 or TRBV12-4 and TRBJ2-1, with TRBD1 matching over 9 bases. V trimming: 5 bases; J trimming: 15 bases; junction bases outside the gene matches: 8. There are 12 residues in the CDR3. The CDR3 protein is CASSDYGTGWFF. In DNA form, the CDR3 reads TGTGCCAGCAGTGACTACGGGACAGGGTGGTTCTTC.

This clone came up a few times. The chain employs TRBV6-2 or TRBV6-3 and TRBJ2-7, with 10 positions matching TRBD2. The CDR3 has 16 amino acids. The V and J ends lost 2 bases and 0 bases, in that order; junction bases with no gene match: 4. The germline CDR1 and CDR2 sequences are MNHEY and SVGEGT. CDR3 DNA: TGTGCCAGCAGTTACCTAGCGGGGGCCGCCTCCTACGAGCAGTACTTC. As protein: CASSYLAGAASYEQYF.

This clone is medium-sized. The rearrangement joins TRBV6-4 to TRBJ2-1; 7 positions agree with TRBD2. Germline V CDR1 and CDR2: MRHNA, SNTAGT. The V segment lost 6 bases and the J segment 6 bases; nucleotides outside the gene matches: 8. The CDR3 sequence is 14 residues long. The CDR3 reads CASSRLGGGNEQFF. As DNA, the CDR3 is TGTGCCAGCAGCCGCTTGGGGGGGGGCAATGAGCAGTTCTTC.

Judged by abundance, this clone is medium-sized. The chain has TRBV2 and TRBJ1-2; the D gene is possibly TRBD1 (5 bases). Germline CDR1 and CDR2: SNHLY and FYNNEI. V lost 3 bases to trimming and J lost 8 bases, with 16 bases between them. The CDR3 runs 14 residues. The CDR3 region is CASSDYQGRRGYTF. The CDR3 nucleotides read TGTGCCAGCAGTGATTACCAGGGACGTCGAGGCTACACCTTC.

Concerning this clone: A junction boundary mismatches the germline segment, possibly from a read error. The CDR3 spells CASSPGTGAYERYF. In DNA form, the CDR3 reads TGTGCCAGCAGTCCGGGGACAGGGGCCTACGAGCGGTACTTC. The chain is built from TRBV12-3 or TRBV12-4 and TRBJ2-7; 10 nucleotides match TRBD1. The CDR3 is made up of 14 amino acids.

A few counts support this clone. The chain links TRBV28 to TRBJ1-5, with D perhaps matching TRBD1 (5 bases). V gave up 2 bases and J gave up 5 bases, with 16 bases separating them. CDR3 size: 16 residues. Germline assignment: CDR1 MDHEN and CDR2 SYDVKM. The CDR3 here is CASSLGGVRGYQPQHF. The CDR3 coding sequence is TGTGCCAGCAGTTTAGGGGGGGTCCGGGGTTATCAGCCCCAGCATTTT.

This clone is categorized as medium-sized. The rearrangement uses TRBV19 and TRBJ2-2, with D possibly being TRBD2 (6 bases). Germline assignment: CDR1 LNHDA and CDR2 SQIVND (reference sequence). V was cut by 10 bases and J by 4 bases, with 16 bases left in between. The CDR3 is 14 residues long. In DNA, the CDR3 is TGTGCCACCCGACCGGTCGGGAGCACCGGGGAGCTGTTTTTT. This sequence encodes CATRPVGSTGELFF.

The chain couples TRBV6-5 to TRBJ2-2, with TRBD2 matching 10 bases. CDR3 length equals 17 residues. With V trimmed by 0 bases and J by 1 base, 2 bases remained unmatched. CDR1 MNHEY and CDR2 SVGAGI come from the germline V gene. The CDR3 DNA sequence: TGTGCCAGCAGTTACTCTAGCGGGGGGTGGAACACCGGGGAGCTGTTTTTT. It specifies CASSYSSGGWNTGELFF.

This rearrangement joins TRBV19 to TRBJ2-7; 10 bases line up with TRBD1. V gave up 6 bases and J gave up 0 bases; unmatched junction bases: 2. This CDR3 contains 14 residues. Germline loops: CDR1 LNHDA, CDR2 SQIVND (reference sequence). DNA for the CDR3: TGTGCCAGTAGCCGGACAGGGGGCTCCTACGAGCAGTACTTC. Translated: CASSRTGGSYEQYF.

This clone counts as medium-sized. The J gene is TRBJ2-7, the V gene TRBV5-1, with 9 bases fitting TRBD2. The CDR3 has 15 amino acids. Germline trimming cut 1 base from V and 2 bases from J; bases unmatched to any gene: 4. Looked up from germline, CDR1 is SGHRS and CDR2 is YFSETQ. DNA for the CDR3: TGCGCCAGCAGCTTGCAGCCTAGCGGGACCTACGAGCAGTACTTC. Its protein is CASSLQPSGTYEQYF.

The chain uses TRBV5-5 and TRBJ2-7, with TRBD1 identical over 7 bases. This CDR3 has 13 residues. Trimming took 4 bases from V and 6 from J; bases not matched to a gene: 7. Per germline, CDR1 SGHKS and CDR2 YYEKEE (reference sequence). In DNA form, the CDR3 reads TGTGCCAGCAGCCCATACAGGGGCCTCGAGCAGTACTTC. It specifies CASSPYRGLEQYF.

The V gene is TRBV2, the J gene TRBJ2-7; D is ambiguous. The CDR3 sequence is 15 residues long. Per germline, CDR1 SNHLY and CDR2 FYNNEI. The V and J ends lost 6 bases and 5 bases respectively, with 20 bases between them. CDR3 sequence: CASSDGRVPPDEQYF. The CDR3 region has the DNA TGTGCCAGCAGCGACGGAAGGGTCCCCCCGGACGAGCAGTACTTC.

This clone was detected ten times or more. The chain has TRBV7-6 and TRBJ2-3; 10 positions agree with TRBD1. CDR1 SGHVS and CDR2 FNYEAQ come from the germline V gene. CDR3 length: 17 residues. Losses at the gene ends were 2 bases for V and 6 bases for J; bases not matched to a gene: 11. The CDR3 region has the DNA TGTGCCAGCAGCTTAAGGCCCAGGACAGGGGGTTGGGATACGCAGTATTTT. It encodes CASSLRPRTGGWDTQYF.

This clone turned up a few times. This chain uses TRBV6-5 with TRBJ1-2, with TRBD1 matching 9 bases. CDR1 and CDR2 from the germline V gene are MNHEY and SVGAGI. This CDR3 has 17 residues. With V trimmed by 0 bases and J by 7 bases, 12 bases remained unmatched. In DNA form, the CDR3 reads TGTGCCAGCAGTTACTCCGGGACAGGGAATAGGAGGGGTGGCTACACCTTC. Translation gives CASSYSGTGNRRGGYTF.

The chain uses TRBV2 and TRBJ2-3; 8 nucleotides agree with TRBD2. Germline lookup yields CDR1 SNHLY and CDR2 FYNNEI. V was clipped by 8 bases and J by 5 bases; unmatched bases: 12. The CDR3 has 15 amino acids. DNA of the CDR3: TGTGCCAGCGCTACGGGGGGGCCTGATAGAGATACGCAGTATTTT. Its protein product is CASATGGPDRDTQYF.

This clone was recorded a few times. The genes are TRBV28 and TRBJ2-7; TRBD2 matches at 9 bases. The CDR3 extends over 16 amino acids. The V gene's germline CDR1 is MDHEN and CDR2 SYDVKM. J lost 3 bases, V lost 6 bases, and 12 bases had no gene match. The CDR3 loop reads CASRPPGLAAGYEQYF. The CDR3 bases are TGTGCCAGCAGGCCACCGGGACTAGCAGCCGGCTACGAGCAGTACTTC.

Details on this clone: A read error may account for a junction end that differs from germline. J is TRBJ1-2 and V is TRBV27; D is undetermined. The CDR3 is made up of 14 amino acids. Per the germline V gene, CDR1 is MNHEY and CDR2 is SMNVEV (reference sequence). This chain's CDR3 is CASSSFGGPYSYTF. The CDR3 nucleotides read TGTGCCAGCAGCTCCTTCGGTGGCCCCTATAGCTACACCTTC.

This sequence joins TRBV20-1 and TRBJ1-1; D unresolved. The CDR3 is made up of 16 amino acids. Germline CDR1 is DFQATT and CDR2 is SNEGSKA (reference sequence). The V end lost 4 bases, the J end lost 4 bases, and 22 bases lay between the germline ends. CDR3 nucleotide sequence: TGCAGTGCTACCCAAATCCTAACTAGCGCGGGCACTGAAGCTTTCTTT. Protein sequence: CSATQILTSAGTEAFF.

This clone is medium-sized in the sample. The chain employs TRBV7-2 and TRBJ2-2; 13 bases are a match to TRBD2. The CDR3 extends over 16 amino acids. Germline-derived CDR1 and CDR2 are SGHTA and FQGNSA. V lost 5 bases and J lost 4; bases outside the gene matches: 4. CDR3 sequence reads: CASSALAGGGTGELFF. CDR3 DNA sequence: TGTGCCAGCAGCGCACTAGCGGGGGGGGGCACCGGGGAGCTGTTTTTT.

The table lists this clone with a few counts. This chain joins TRBV2 and TRBJ1-1, with 8 bases lining up with TRBD1. Trimming at V came to 6 bases and at J to 0 bases, leaving 6 bases not matched to a gene. The CDR3 length is 15 residues. Germline V gene data show CDR1 as SNHLY and CDR2 as FYNNEI. The CDR3 protein is CASSRQGALNTEAFF. The DNA for the CDR3 is TGTGCCAGCAGCAGGCAGGGGGCCTTGAACACTGAAGCTTTCTTT. Using reference TRBV2 and TRBJ1-1 for the parts outside the CDR3, the full variable domain is EPEVTQTPSHQVTQMGQEVILRCVPISNHLYFYWYRQILGQKVEFLVSFYNNEISEKSEIFDDQFSVERPDGSNFTLKIRSTKLEDSAMYFCASSRQGALNTEAFFGQGTRLTVV.

Concerning this clone itself: The junction shows a germline mismatch at one end, possibly a read error. V gene TRBV20-1 combines with J gene TRBJ1-1, with TRBD1 as a possible D gene (6 bases). Looked up from germline, CDR1 is DFQATT and CDR2 is SNEGSKA (reference sequence). This CDR3 comprises 12 residues. The CDR3 spells CSSSRGRTEAFF. The DNA for the CDR3 is TGCAGTTCTAGTCGGGGGCGTACTGAAGCTTTCTTT.